This T cell receptor (beta chain) was documented in a study of CD8+ T cells in alopecia areata. Following RNA extraction, reverse transcription yielded cDNA that acted as the sequencing template. Repertoires were generated with immunoSEQ multiplex PCR, while TCRdb's copy carries only in-frame clones and drops some. The profile shows some 130,000 clones, about 50% of them singletons. The V end was cut by 5 bases, the J end by 4 bases, with 7 bases between. The CDR3 sequence is 13 residues long. Germline CDR1 is SGDLS and CDR2 is YYNGEE. Treatment denoted: oral pan-JAK inhibitor, 5-10 mg twice daily. The clonotype was recovered from a human donor with alopecia areata. J is TRBJ2-6 and V is TRBV9, with D unresolved. This specimen was CD4+ T cells sorted from blood, taken at week 4, from a patient treated with tofacitinib. The CDR3 spells CASRGSGANVLTF. The CDR3 coding sequence is TGTGCCAGCAGAGGCTCCGGGGCCAACGTCCTGACTTTC.